This TCR beta chain is drawn from a study of T cell repertoires in cytomegalovirus infection. The overall study: Public TCR beta signatures indicated both CMV infection and matching HLA type. Study-wide results and limits: Summed frequency of public TCR beta families distinguished CMV carriers with the relevant HLA. The study found HLA-C-restricted CMV-specific TCR beta clonotypes dominating the ex vivo response.

This clonotype appeared many times. Its antigen remains unknown. TCRdb analysed the reads with MiXCR anew, one entry per CDR3 protein. The table lists about 260,000 distinct CDR3 sequences, roughly 15% of them singletons. V was trimmed by 5 bases and J by 2 bases, leaving 16 bases between them. The CDR3 extends over 15 amino acids. Looked up from germline, CDR1 is SGHTA and CDR2 is FQGNSA. This chain uses TRBV7-2 with TRBJ2-7, with a tentative D call TRBD2 (5 bases). This sequence originates from a human donor in good health (CMV status not recorded). Some clones in this sample may be carry-over from other donors' samples. What was sequenced was PBMCs. In nucleotides, the CDR3 is TGTGCCAGCAGCCGTGGACTGTACGAAACCTACGAGCAGTACTTC. It codes for CASSRGLYETYEQYF.